These 22 T cell receptor beta chains originate from one sample sequenced in a study of blood T cell repertoires in COVID-19. Libraries were prepared by immunoSEQ multiplex PCR; TCRdb keeps only in-frame clonotypes and omits some of them. The data hold about 170,000 clones, with over 70% observed a single time. The sequenced sample was peripheral blood. The receptors shown here come from a woman in her seventies who had recovered from COVID-19.

CDR3 DNA sequence: TGTGCCAGCTCACCACCGGCGCGCCCGGGAGATACGCAGTATTTT. Its protein product is CASSPPARPGDTQYF. The V gene is TRBV18, the J gene TRBJ2-3; D gene uncertain. Germline V gene data show CDR1 as KGHSH and CDR2 as LQKENI. Trimming removed 0 bases at V and 5 bases at J, with 12 bases between. The CDR3 consists of 15 residues.

There are a few counts of this clone. This chain connects TRBV4-2 to TRBJ2-7; weak D call: TRBD2 (6 bases). The CDR3 is 13 residues long. Trimming removed 2 bases from V and 5 bases from J, with 10 bases in between. Germline assignment: CDR1 LGHNA and CDR2 YNFKEQ. The CDR3 region has the DNA TGTGCCAGCAGCCAACCCCCGGGGGACGAGCAGTACTTC. Encoded protein: CASSQPPGDEQYF.

V is TRBV4-1 and J is TRBJ1-5; D is possibly TRBD1 (5 bases). CDR1 and CDR2 from the germline V gene are MGHRA and YSYEKL. V shed 4 bases and J shed 0 bases, with 16 bases lying between them. The CDR3 is made up of 17 amino acids. The CDR3 sequence is CASSRTGDPNSNQPQHF. CDR3 nucleotide sequence: TGCGCCAGCAGCCGAACGGGGGACCCCAATAGCAATCAGCCCCAGCATTTT.

The chain links TRBV11-2 to TRBJ1-1, with D hard to call. Germline V gives CDR1 SGHAT, CDR2 FQNNGV. The CDR3 has 13 amino acids. Between the trimmed V and J ends, which lost 6 bases and 4 bases, there was a span of 12 bases. The CDR3 bases are TGTGCCAGCAGTGGGCAGAGCGGCACTGAAGCTTTCTTT. Amino acids: CASSGQSGTEAFF. Filled out from reference TRBV11-2 and TRBJ1-1, the complete variable domain reads EAGVAQSPRYKIIEKRQSVAFWCNPISGHATLYWYQQILGQGPKLLIQFQNNGVVDDSQLPKDRFSAERLKGVDSTLKIQPAKLEDSAVYLCASSGQSGTEAFFGQGTRLTVV.

Written as DNA, the CDR3 is TGTGCCAGCAGTGATGACCTCGGGGAGACCCAGTACTTC. Translating it yields CASSDDLGETQYF. This chain connects TRBV6-1 to TRBJ2-5; D unclear. V was cut by 3 bases and J by 5 bases, with 10 bases left in between. The CDR3 runs to 13 residues. The germline V gene encodes CDR1 MNHNS and CDR2 SASEGT.

The chain joins TRBV19 to TRBJ1-1, with 7 bases identical to TRBD1. J was trimmed by 1 base and V by 3 bases; bases with no gene match: 2. This CDR3 has 14 residues. Germline assignment: CDR1 LNHDA and CDR2 SQIVND (reference sequence). CDR3 sequence (DNA): TGTGCCAGTAGTATTCGGGACAGGAACACTGAAGCTTTCTTT. Amino acids: CASSIRDRNTEAFF.

The rearrangement links TRBV10-3 to TRBJ1-1; possibly TRBD1 for D (5 bases). This CDR3 has 15 amino acids. From germline, CDR1 is ENHRY and CDR2 SYGVKD. V lost 2 bases to trimming and J lost 0 bases, with 10 bases between them. The CDR3 sequence is CAISEGAGMNTEAFF. The CDR3 DNA reads TGTGCCATCAGTGAGGGGGCGGGGATGAACACTGAAGCTTTCTTT.

V and J are TRBV27 and TRBJ2-3, with 7 bases matching TRBD2. Germline V gene data show CDR1 as MNHEY and CDR2 as SMNVEV (reference sequence). This CDR3 has 14 residues. V was clipped by 4 bases and J by 3 bases; unmatched bases: 4. The CDR3: CASSWGEGTDTQYF. CDR3 nucleotides: TGTGCCAGCAGTTGGGGGGAGGGAACAGATACGCAGTATTTT.

This chain links TRBV6-1 with TRBJ2-7, with D perhaps matching TRBD1 (6 bases). The length of the CDR3 is 13 residues. V lost 3 bases, J lost 3 bases, and 9 bases lay in between. Germline V gives CDR1 MNHNS, CDR2 SASEGT. Here the CDR3 reads CASSDPQGYEQYF. The DNA for the CDR3 is TGTGCCAGCAGTGATCCACAGGGCTACGAGCAGTACTTC.

The J gene is TRBJ2-5, the V gene TRBV7-3; D perhaps matches TRBD2 (5 bases). This CDR3 has 15 amino acids. Germline loops: CDR1 SGHTA, CDR2 FQGTGA. Trimming removed 1 base at V and 1 base at J, with 10 bases between. CDR3 sequence (DNA): TGTGCCAGCAGCTTAAGGGCGGGCTCCCAAGAGACCCAGTACTTC. Amino acid sequence: CASSLRAGSQETQYF.

This clone has only one observation. The chain is built from TRBV5-4 and TRBJ1-2, with TRBD1 identical over 8 bases. The trim removed 4 bases at V and 2 bases at J, leaving 7 bases unmatched. The V gene's germline CDR1 is SGHNT and CDR2 YYREEE (reference sequence). The CDR3 has 15 amino acids. The chain's CDR3 is CASSPGTGVNYGYTF. In nucleotides, the CDR3 is TGTGCCAGCAGCCCCGGGACAGGTGTAAACTATGGCTACACCTTC.

This clone was detected only once. This chain connects TRBV19 to TRBJ2-3; D possibly corresponds to TRBD1 (7 bases). Trimming left V 7 bases short and J 1 base short, with 18 bases between. Germline values: CDR1 LNHDA, CDR2 SQIVND (reference sequence). The CDR3 length is 16 residues. The DNA of the CDR3 is TGTGCCAGTACCCAGGGGGGCCGCGTCGGCACAGATACGCAGTATTTT. Its translation: CASTQGGRVGTDTQYF.

The V and J genes are TRBV3-1 (or the pseudogene TRBV3-2) and TRBJ1-3; tentative D call: TRBD1 (5 bases). CDR1 LGHDT and CDR2 YNNKEL come from the germline V gene (reference sequence). The CDR3 covers 17 residues. V shed 3 bases and J shed 0 bases, with 15 bases lying between them. This chain's CDR3 is CASSHRTTLNSGNTIYF. Written as DNA, the CDR3 is TGTGCCAGCAGCCACCGGACAACGCTAAACTCTGGAAACACCATATATTTT.

This chain joins TRBV19 and TRBJ2-5, with 8 positions matching TRBD1. Germline V CDR1 and CDR2: LNHDA, SQIVND (reference sequence). The CDR3 length is 15 residues. J gave up 4 bases and V 1 base, and 5 bases lay outside the gene matches. This CDR3 reads CASSIARGTGETQYF. The CDR3 DNA follows: TGTGCCAGTAGTATAGCCCGAGGGACAGGAGAGACCCAGTACTTC.

V and J are TRBV5-1 and TRBJ1-2; D is uncertain. Germline CDR1 is SGHRS and CDR2 is YFSETQ. V lost 4 bases and J 1 base, leaving 20 bases between the germline ends. The CDR3 has 17 amino acids. CDR3 in DNA: TGCGCCAGCAGCGCAAACAGAAGTCCTACCCTTAACTATGGCTACACCTTC. It yields the protein CASSANRSPTLNYGYTF.

The chain employs TRBV4-1 and TRBJ2-3, with D possibly being TRBD2 (6 bases). This CDR3 contains 16 residues. V was clipped by 1 base and J by 2 bases, with 13 bases between them. Per germline, CDR1 MGHRA and CDR2 YSYEKL. The CDR3: CASSQAGVGITDTQYF. Written as DNA, the CDR3 is TGCGCCAGCAGCCAAGCGGGGGTGGGGATCACAGATACGCAGTATTTT.

The chain carries TRBV30 and TRBJ1-5, with D possibly being TRBD1 (5 bases). With 2 bases removed from V and 9 bases from J, the gap between germline ends came to 11 bases. The CDR3 runs to 12 residues. Looked up from germline, CDR1 is GTSNPN and CDR2 is SVGIG (reference sequence). The DNA for the CDR3 is TGTGCCTGGAGTCGGGGGGACGGGCCCCAGCATTTT. This translates into CAWSRGDGPQHF.

This clone was detected only a few times. This chain links TRBV7-7 with TRBJ2-5, with D possibly being TRBD2 (6 bases). The germline V and J ends were trimmed by 4 bases and 0 bases, with 12 bases remaining between them. The CDR3 loop spans 15 amino acids. Germline V gives CDR1 SSHAT, CDR2 FNYEAQ (reference sequence). This CDR3 reads CASSSTLANQETQYF. In nucleotides, the CDR3 is TGTGCCAGCAGCTCCACACTAGCCAACCAAGAGACCCAGTACTTC.

This clone was counted once. This sequence joins TRBV2 and TRBJ1-5; weak D call: TRBD1 (6 bases). Trimming removed 0 bases at V and 14 bases at J, with 17 bases between. The CDR3 totals 14 residues. The germline gives CDR1 SNHLY, CDR2 FYNNEI. The CDR3 here is CASSEARLGQGKHF. The CDR3 coding sequence is TGTGCCAGCAGTGAAGCGAGATTGGGGCAGGGGAAGCATTTT. The entire variable domain, with the rest obtained from reference TRBV2 and TRBJ1-5, is as follows: EPEVTQTPSHQVTQMGQEVILRCVPISNHLYFYWYRQILGQKVEFLVSFYNNEISEKSEIFDDQFSVERPDGSNFTLKIRSTKLEDSAMYFCASSEARLGQGKHFGDGTRLSIL.

CDR3 residues: CAVWGSGKGYEQYF. In DNA form, the CDR3 reads TGTGCCGTGTGGGGCTCTGGCAAGGGCTACGAGCAGTACTTC. J is TRBJ2-7 and V is TRBV6-5; tentative D call: TRBD1 (5 bases). CDR3 length: 14 amino acids. V lost 11 bases, J lost 3 bases, and 20 bases lay in between. The germline gives CDR1 MNHEY, CDR2 SVGAGI.

J is TRBJ2-2 and V is TRBV28; the match to TRBD2 covers 9 bases. V dropped 6 bases and J dropped 3; count of bases not matched to a gene: 8. Germline V gives CDR1 MDHEN, CDR2 SYDVKM. There are 16 residues in the CDR3. The DNA for the CDR3 is TGTGCCAGCAGACCATTAGCGGGAGTCCACACCGGGGAGCTGTTTTTT. It translates to CASRPLAGVHTGELFF.

The chain carries TRBV20-1 and TRBJ2-1, with a possible D match to TRBD2 (5 bases). The CDR3 length is 11 residues. V was trimmed by 5 bases and J by 15 bases, leaving 17 bases between them. The germline V gene has CDR1 DFQATT and CDR2 SNEGSKA (reference sequence). The CDR3 DNA reads as TGCAGTGCTCCCCGGACTGACGTGCTGTTCTTC. Protein product: CSAPRTDVLFF.